This TCR beta chain was observed in a study of blood T cell repertoires in COVID-19. At the level of the study: T cells, B-cell-depleted T cells, or PBMCs provided the cDNA or gDNA that served as material.

The repertoire was sequenced with immunoSEQ multiplex PCR; TCRdb's copy has only in-frame clones and lacks some. The repertoire holds about 310,000 clones, with 85% as singletons. Trimming stripped 0 bases from V and 0 bases from J, with 14 bases between. This CDR3 has 17 residues. Germline assignment: CDR1 SEHNR and CDR2 FQNEAQ (reference sequence). The source is a woman in her thirties who had been exposed to COVID-19. The V gene is TRBV7-9, the J gene TRBJ1-1, with D possibly TRBD1 on 6 matching bases. The material sequenced was PBMCs or T cells enriched from blood (not recorded which). CDR3: CASSLARGAIMNTEAFF. Here the CDR3 DNA reads TGTGCCAGCAGCTTAGCCCGGGGGGCTATTATGAACACTGAAGCTTTCTTT.